The entry that follows covers one TCR beta chain sequence. The same CDR3 also results from other DNA sequences found in this sample. There were only Caucasian adults among the donors, and all lived in Nashville, Tennessee. This CDR3 spans 12 amino acids. Germline lookup yields CDR1 SGHTA and CDR2 FQGNSA. Trimming removed 5 bases at V and 1 base at J, with 2 bases between. The sample belongs to a study of shared clonotypes between healthy human individuals. Produced via immunoSEQ multiplex PCR; TCRdb's table is partial and in-frame only. This sample has 1,500,000 or so clones, with roughly 96% found just once.

The sample comprised naive CD4+ T cells sorted from blood. Subset meaning: CD45RA+ positively selected. The clonotype was recovered from a young man in good health. The chain is built from TRBV7-2 and TRBJ2-2; no clear D. The CDR3 here is CASSLNTGELFF. DNA of the CDR3: TGTGCCAGCAGCCTGAACACCGGGGAGCTGTTTTTT.